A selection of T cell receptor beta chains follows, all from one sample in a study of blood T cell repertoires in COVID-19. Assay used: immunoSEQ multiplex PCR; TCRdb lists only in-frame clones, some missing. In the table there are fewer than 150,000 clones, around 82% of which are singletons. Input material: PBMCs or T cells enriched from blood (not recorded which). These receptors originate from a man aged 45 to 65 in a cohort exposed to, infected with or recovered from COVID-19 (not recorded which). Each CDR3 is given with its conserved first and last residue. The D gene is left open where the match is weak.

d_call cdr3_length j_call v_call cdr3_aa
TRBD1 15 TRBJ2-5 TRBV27 CASSTGGRFGETQYF
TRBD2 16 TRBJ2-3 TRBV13 CASSFAPSGGRDTQYF
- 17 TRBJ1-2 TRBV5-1 CASSPGGAGDLNYGYTF
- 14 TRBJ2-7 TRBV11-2 CASSLGPSGYEQYF
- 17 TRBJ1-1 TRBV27 CASSLLFPPYSNTEAFF
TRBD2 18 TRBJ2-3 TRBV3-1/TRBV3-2 CASSLTLTSGGSTDTQYF
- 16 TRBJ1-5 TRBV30 CAWSVKAADSNQPQHF
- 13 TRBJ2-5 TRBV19 CASSDTIQETQYF
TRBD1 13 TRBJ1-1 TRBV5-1 CASSTGGSTEAFF
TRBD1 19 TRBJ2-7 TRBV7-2 CASSLLGMFGDRPAYEQYF
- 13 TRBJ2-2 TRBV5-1 CASSLEALGELFF
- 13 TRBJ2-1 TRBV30 CAWSPSLGHEQFF
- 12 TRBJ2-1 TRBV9 CASSVALNEQFF
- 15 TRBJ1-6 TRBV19 CASREGTSTNSPLHF
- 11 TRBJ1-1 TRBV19 CASSLYTEAFF
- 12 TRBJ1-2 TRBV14 CASSLGVYGYTF
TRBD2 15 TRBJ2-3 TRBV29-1 CSVTLAGGGTDTQYF
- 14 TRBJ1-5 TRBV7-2 CASSLGRSNQPQHF
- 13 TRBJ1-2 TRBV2 CASSVQQNYGYTF
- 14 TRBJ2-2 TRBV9 CASSVGGNTGELFF
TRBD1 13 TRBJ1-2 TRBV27 CASSLGTAYGYTF
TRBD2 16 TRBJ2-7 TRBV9 CASSVGTSGSSYEQYF
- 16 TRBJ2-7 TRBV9 CASSVGTSRASDEQYF
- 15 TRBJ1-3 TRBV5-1 CASSLQGVGGNTIYF
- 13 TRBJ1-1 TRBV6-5 CASSPYPDTEAFF
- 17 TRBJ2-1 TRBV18 CASSVGTAQISYNEQFF
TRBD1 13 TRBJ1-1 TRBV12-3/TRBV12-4 CASLSGTGRSLVF
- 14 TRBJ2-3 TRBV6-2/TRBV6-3 CASSSASGADTQYF
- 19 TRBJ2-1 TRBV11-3 CASSLVMVKRKSSYNEQFF
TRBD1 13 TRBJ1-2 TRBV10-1 CASSRDRAGGYTF
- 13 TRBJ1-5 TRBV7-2 CASSLGTAEPQHF